This T cell receptor beta chain came from a study of OX40 agonist ivuxolimab in advanced cancers. Study-level information: With ivuxolimab, an agonistic anti-OX40 (CD134) antibody, patients were treated. Partial responses were achieved by three patients, one with hepatocellular carcinoma and two with cutaneous melanoma. Study-level results: CD4+ T cells averaged fewer expanded clones than CD8+ T cells.

Only in-frame clones appear in the TCRdb table, and some are missing; sequencing was by immunoSEQ multiplex PCR. The sample has fewer than 85,000 clones, less than 85% seen once. As to this clone: Antigen unknown.

The CDR3 runs to 15 residues. J gave up 7 bases and V 6 bases, and 8 bases lay outside the gene matches. Germline values: CDR1 MNHEY, CDR2 SVGAGI. The sequence was collected from an adult with an advanced solid tumor such as melanoma, head and neck, liver or kidney cancer. V gene TRBV6-5 combines with J gene TRBJ2-1, with 11 bases aligning to TRBD2. Here the sequenced sample was CD4+ or CD8+ T cells sorted from blood, taken in a trial of the OX40 agonist ivuxolimab. DNA for the CDR3: TGTGCCAGCAGCGTAGCGGGGGGGCCGCAGAATGAGCAGTTCTTC. Translated: CASSVAGGPQNEQFF.